These 32 T cell receptor beta chains share one sample of origin, sequenced in a study of OX40 agonist ivuxolimab in advanced cancers. Using immunoSEQ multiplex PCR, the repertoire was profiled, and TCRdb retains in-frame clones only, with some absent. The sample holds about 45,000 clones, 75% to 90% seen once. The starting material was CD4+ or CD8+ T cells sorted from blood, obtained in a trial of the OX40 agonist ivuxolimab. The source of these receptors is an adult with an advanced solid tumor such as melanoma, head and neck, liver or kidney cancer.

There are a few counts of this clone. The chain couples TRBV2 to TRBJ2-1; 12 nucleotides match TRBD1. CDR1 and CDR2 from the germline V gene are SNHLY and FYNNEI. This CDR3 is built from 15 residues. With 6 bases clipped from V and 9 bases from J, the junction kept 9 bases outside the gene matches. CDR3 loop: CASSWDRGLISEQFF. DNA for the CDR3: TGTGCCAGCAGCTGGGACAGGGGGCTGATTAGTGAGCAGTTCTTC.

This chain joins TRBV6-5 and TRBJ2-3; unclear D gene. The germline V gene encodes CDR1 MNHEY and CDR2 SVGAGI. This CDR3 comprises 12 residues. V was shortened by 6 bases and J by 6 bases, with 10 bases between the two germline ends. The CDR3 loop reads CASSPTADTQYF. CDR3 in DNA: TGTGCCAGCAGCCCAACGGCTGATACGCAGTATTTT.

V usage is TRBV4-2 and J usage is TRBJ2-5, with 12 nucleotides matching TRBD2. Germline lookup yields CDR1 LGHNA and CDR2 YNFKEQ. The CDR3 has 18 amino acids. J gave up 5 bases and V 4 bases, and 14 bases lay outside the gene matches. CDR3 protein: CASSPQASGGAGVETQYF. The CDR3, as DNA: TGTGCCAGCAGCCCCCAGGCTAGCGGGGGGGCCGGCGTGGAGACCCAGTACTTC.

The chain has TRBV19 and TRBJ1-3; 7 bases agree with TRBD1. After removal of 5 bases from V and 3 bases from J, the junction contained 10 bases not matched to a gene. The CDR3 totals 16 residues. Germline V lookup: CDR1 LNHDA, CDR2 SQIVND (reference sequence). This chain's CDR3 is CASSASDRADGNTIYF. The CDR3 DNA follows: TGTGCCAGTAGTGCCTCAGACAGGGCGGATGGAAACACCATATATTTT.

The V call is TRBV19, the J call TRBJ1-2, with D perhaps matching TRBD1 (6 bases). The CDR3 contains 12 residues. V dropped 7 bases and J dropped 8 bases, with 14 bases sitting between them. Germline-derived CDR1 and CDR2 are LNHDA and SQIVND (reference sequence). The CDR3 loop is CASTPPGGGYTF. Written as DNA, the CDR3 is TGTGCCAGTACCCCGCCGGGGGGCGGCTACACCTTC.

The chain couples TRBV5-1 to TRBJ1-5, with no clear D. Germline V CDR1 and CDR2: SGHRS, YFSETQ. V dropped 5 bases and J dropped 3 bases, with 9 bases sitting between them. This CDR3 is built from 13 residues. Here the CDR3 reads CASRETFNQPQHF. CDR3 bases: TGCGCCAGCAGGGAGACCTTCAATCAGCCCCAGCATTTT. The full variable domain, rest sourced from reference TRBV5-1 and TRBJ1-5, is KAGVTQTPRYLIKTRGQQVTLSCSPISGHRSVSWYQQTPGQGLQFLFEYFSETQRNKGNFPGRFSGRQFSNSRSEMNVSTLELGDSALYLCASRETFNQPQHFGDGTRLSIL.

The V call is TRBV19, the J call TRBJ2-2; D not resolved. Germline CDR1 LNHDA, CDR2 SQIVND (reference sequence). The CDR3 runs to 12 residues. Between the trimmed V and J ends, which lost 4 bases and 9 bases, there was a span of 9 bases. The CDR3: CASSTASRELFF. CDR3 coding DNA: TGTGCCAGTAGTACGGCGAGCCGGGAGCTGTTTTTT.

The chain joins TRBV2 to TRBJ2-7, with a tentative D call TRBD2 (7 bases). Germline CDR1 SNHLY, CDR2 FYNNEI. V was trimmed by 5 bases and J by 0 bases, leaving 11 bases between them. This CDR3 contains 14 residues. CDR3 loop: CASSRGASSYEQYF. DNA of the CDR3: TGTGCCAGCAGTCGGGGGGCCAGCTCCTACGAGCAGTACTTC.

This sequence joins TRBV7-8 and TRBJ2-6; D might be TRBD1 or TRBD2, each matching 5 bases. Deletions cut 5 bases from V and 2 bases from J, with 19 bases between. From germline, CDR1 is SGHVS and CDR2 FQNEAQ. This CDR3 has 18 residues. The CDR3 loop reads CASSDRGPGITGANVLTF. CDR3 nucleotides: TGTGCCAGCAGCGACCGGGGACCCGGGATCACTGGGGCCAACGTCCTGACTTTC.

The V gene is TRBV19, the J gene TRBJ1-2; D is perhaps TRBD1 (6 bases). The CDR3 consists of 15 residues. Germline CDR1 is LNHDA and CDR2 is SQIVND (reference sequence). V was cut by 5 bases and J by 1 base, with 14 bases left in between. CDR3 in amino acids: CASSPTGTNNYGYTF. The CDR3 bases are TGTGCCAGTAGTCCGACAGGAACTAATAACTATGGCTACACCTTC.

The genes are TRBV28 and TRBJ2-1; D is undetermined. This CDR3 spans 14 amino acids. V dropped 6 bases and J dropped 0 bases, with 9 bases sitting between them. Germline V gene data show CDR1 as MDHEN and CDR2 as SYDVKM. The CDR3 spells CASRPASSYNEQFF. DNA for the CDR3: TGTGCCAGCAGACCTGCGAGCTCCTACAATGAGCAGTTCTTC.

The chain couples TRBV7-6 to TRBJ2-5; D gene unclear. V was shortened by 5 bases and J by 4 bases, with 17 bases between the two germline ends. The V gene's germline CDR1 is SGHVS and CDR2 FNYEAQ. The CDR3 consists of 15 residues. The CDR3 DNA reads TGTGCCAGCAGCCACGACATGCCACCCGGAGAGACCCAGTACTTC. Amino acid sequence: CASSHDMPPGETQYF.

The CDR3 here is CASTPSRQGVYEQYF. The CDR3 DNA reads as TGTGCCAGCACCCCATCGAGACAGGGGGTCTACGAGCAGTACTTC. The rearrangement joins TRBV28 to TRBJ2-7, with 9 bases matching TRBD1. With 7 bases clipped from V and 3 bases from J, the junction kept 10 bases outside the gene matches. This CDR3 spans 15 amino acids. Looked up from germline, CDR1 is MDHEN and CDR2 is SYDVKM.

V gene TRBV7-8 combines with J gene TRBJ2-7; possible D gene TRBD1, 5 bases. V lost 6 bases to trimming and J lost 5 bases, with 14 bases between them. The CDR3 spans 13 residues. CDR1 and CDR2 from the germline V gene are SGHVS and FQNEAQ. This CDR3 reads CASRFHQGDEQYF. DNA for the CDR3: TGTGCCAGCAGATTTCACCAGGGTGACGAGCAGTACTTC.

The rearrangement joins TRBV28 to TRBJ2-2; possibly TRBD1 for D (7 bases). CDR3 length: 16 amino acids. Trimming took off 5 bases at V and 4 bases at J, with 17 bases between the two ends. Germline-derived CDR1 and CDR2 are MDHEN and SYDVKM. The CDR3 nucleotides read TGTGCCAGCAGTGGAGGGGGCTACTTGGGCACCGGGGAGCTGTTTTTT. Translated: CASSGGGYLGTGELFF.

The J gene is TRBJ1-2, the V gene TRBV5-6; weak D call: TRBD1 (5 bases). Trimming pared 2 bases from V and 4 bases from J, leaving 9 bases between. Germline CDR1 is SGHDT and CDR2 is YYEEEE. CDR3 length equals 13 residues. The CDR3 spells CASSLTGPYGYTF. The CDR3 DNA reads as TGTGCCAGCAGCTTAACGGGGCCCTATGGCTACACCTTC.

The rearrangement links TRBV1 to TRBJ1-3. TRBV1 is classified as a pseudogene. The CDR3 contains 14 residues. CDR3 sequence: CTSSQGLAGNTIYF. The DNA for the CDR3 is TGCACCAGCAGCCAGGGGTTGGCTGGAAACACCATATATTTT.

The chain is built from TRBV30 and TRBJ2-5; the match to TRBD1 covers 9 bases. Germline trimming cut 3 bases from V and 2 bases from J; bases unmatched to any gene: 7. This CDR3 has 15 amino acids. Germline values: CDR1 GTSNPN, CDR2 SVGIG (reference sequence). This chain's CDR3 is CAWSRGQGKQETQYF. The CDR3 bases are TGTGCCTGGAGCAGAGGACAGGGGAAACAAGAGACCCAGTACTTC. Full variable domain (rest looked up from reference TRBV30 and TRBJ2-5): SQTIHQWPATLVQPVGSPLSLECTVEGTSNPNLYWYRQAAGRGLQLLFYSVGIGQISSEVPQNLSASRPQDRQFILSSKKLLLSDSGFYLCAWSRGQGKQETQYFGPGTRLLVL.

The CDR3 here is CASAYQETQYF. The CDR3 bases are TGTGCCAGTGCGTACCAAGAGACCCAGTACTTC. J is TRBJ2-5 and V is TRBV2; D not resolved. Looked up from germline, CDR1 is SNHLY and CDR2 is FYNNEI. This CDR3 is built from 11 residues. V gave up 9 bases and J gave up 0 bases, with 5 bases separating them.

This clone is medium-sized by share. V and J are TRBV9 and TRBJ2-5; 8 bases are shared with TRBD2. The V gene end was trimmed by 0 bases and the J gene end by 5 bases; junction bases not matched to a gene: 6. The CDR3 is made up of 15 amino acids. The germline V gene encodes CDR1 SGDLS and CDR2 YYNGEE. In nucleotides, the CDR3 is TGTGCCAGCAGCGTAGCGGGGGGGCTGAAGGAGACCCAGTACTTC. Residues: CASSVAGGLKETQYF.

This chain connects TRBV28 to TRBJ1-2, with unresolved D. The CDR3 is made up of 13 amino acids. V shed 2 bases and J shed 1 base, with 5 bases lying between them. Germline CDR1 reads MDHEN; CDR2 reads SYDVKM. In nucleotides, the CDR3 is TGTGCCAGCAGTTTAGACCGTAACTATGGCTACACCTTC. Encoded protein: CASSLDRNYGYTF.

This chain joins TRBV15 and TRBJ2-1; the match to TRBD2 covers 7 bases. CDR1 and CDR2 (germline): LNHNV, YYDKDF (reference sequence). V shed 5 bases, J shed 0 bases, and the junction held 4 bases outside the gene matches. The CDR3 runs 15 residues. In DNA, the CDR3 is TGTGCCACCAGCCCTGAGCGGGGCTCCTACAATGAGCAGTTCTTC. Translated, it gives CATSPERGSYNEQFF.

This chain uses TRBV2 with TRBJ2-1; TRBD2 might be the D (5 bases). V was pared by 8 bases and J by 4 bases, with 9 bases between. This CDR3 spans 12 amino acids. CDR1 is SNHLY and CDR2 is FYNNEI in the germline V gene. The CDR3 spells CASHTGYNEQFF. CDR3 DNA: TGTGCCAGCCATACGGGGTACAATGAGCAGTTCTTC.

This rearrangement joins TRBV7-9 to TRBJ1-2, with D possibly matching TRBD1 (6 bases). The V and J ends lost 7 bases and 7 bases respectively, with 22 bases between them. Germline CDR1 and CDR2: SEHNR and FQNEAQ (reference sequence). The CDR3 has 15 amino acids. The CDR3 coding sequence is TGTGCCAGCACCAATGGGGGCACCTTTACCACTGGCTACACCTTC. Protein product: CASTNGGTFTTGYTF.

The V gene is TRBV19, the J gene TRBJ1-2; TRBD1 agrees at 9 bases. The CDR3 totals 14 residues. Germline loops: CDR1 LNHDA, CDR2 SQIVND (reference sequence). Germline trimming cut 6 bases from V and 7 bases from J; bases unmatched to any gene: 9. For the CDR3, the DNA is TGTGCCAGTAGCCGGACAGGGGAAGGAGGTGGCTACACCTTC. This codes for CASSRTGEGGGYTF.

The chain combines TRBV2 with TRBJ2-1; D is undetermined. This CDR3 has 14 residues. V dropped 2 bases and J dropped 6 bases, with 11 bases sitting between them. From germline, CDR1 is SNHLY and CDR2 FYNNEI. The DNA for the CDR3 is TGTGCCAGCAGTGAAATCAGCGAGCGCAATGAGCAGTTCTTC. Protein product: CASSEISERNEQFF.

This rearrangement joins TRBV28 to TRBJ2-5; D might be TRBD1 (5 bases). V lost 9 bases, J lost 2 bases, and 13 bases lay in between. The CDR3 has 13 residues. CDR1 and CDR2 (germline): MDHEN, SYDVKM. The CDR3, as DNA: TGTGCCAGTACCCAAGGGGATCAAGAGACCCAGTACTTC. Amino acids: CASTQGDQETQYF.

The chain has TRBV9 and TRBJ2-1; weak D call: TRBD2 (5 bases). Germline loops: CDR1 SGDLS, CDR2 YYNGEE. There are 13 residues in the CDR3. Trimming took off 3 bases at V and 7 bases at J, with 11 bases between the two ends. The CDR3 protein is CASSGVGLNEQFF. In nucleotides, the CDR3 is TGTGCCAGCAGCGGGGTTGGACTGAATGAGCAGTTCTTC.

J is TRBJ2-2 and V is TRBV28; D gene uncertain. This CDR3 has 16 residues. Looked up from germline, CDR1 is MDHEN and CDR2 is SYDVKM. V lost 7 bases, J lost 1 base, and 16 bases lay in between. CDR3 sequence reads: CASNYLNSLNTGELFF. The CDR3 nucleotides are TGTGCCAGCAATTACCTGAACTCTTTGAACACCGGGGAGCTGTTTTTT.

This clone was recorded only once. J is TRBJ1-4 and V is TRBV11-2; D ambiguous. Per germline, CDR1 SGHAT and CDR2 FQNNGV. Between the trimmed V and J ends, which lost 3 bases and 2 bases, there was a span of 10 bases. This CDR3 region has 15 residues. The CDR3 DNA is TGTGCCAGCAGCTTCCAAGGAGGGACTAATGAAAAACTGTTTTTT. This gives the protein CASSFQGGTNEKLFF.

V is TRBV5-6 and J is TRBJ2-6; D remains unclear. The V and J ends lost 4 bases and 1 base respectively, with 9 bases between them. The CDR3 is 15 residues long. CDR1 is SGHDT and CDR2 is YYEEEE in the germline V gene. DNA for the CDR3: TGTGCCAGCAGCCCCCTTCTGTCTGGGGCCAACGTCCTGACTTTC. Translated, it gives CASSPLLSGANVLTF.

This chain joins TRBV9 and TRBJ2-3; D remains ambiguous. Trimming cost V 2 bases and J 0 bases, with 10 bases left between them. This CDR3 comprises 15 residues. Germline CDR1 reads SGDLS; CDR2 reads YYNGEE. The CDR3 loop is CASSVWASSTDTQYF. The CDR3, as DNA: TGTGCCAGCAGCGTTTGGGCGTCTAGCACAGATACGCAGTATTTT.